This note documents a single T cell receptor beta chain sequence. Its antigen target is currently unknown. The germline gene is not matched at one end of the junction; a read error may be the cause. The sample belongs to a study of response to subunit inactivated influenza vaccine (dated by TCRdb to the late 2010s). Turning to the overall study: To follow how T cells responded to a trivalent subunit inactivated influenza vaccine, the researchers relied on deep quantitative profiling of the T cell receptor repertoire.

Its CDR3 holds 14 amino acids, cysteine through phenylalanine. The CDR3 DNA has 42 bases and is translated from base 1. CDR1 and CDR2 (SNHLY, FYNNEI) derive from the germline V gene. Library preparation employed RT-PCR. TCRdb shows the sequencer as Illumina HiSeq 2500. TCRdb applied fastp at Q25 and MiXCR to the public reads, then kept only in-frame beta chains. Every distinct CDR3 protein forms one entry, paired with its most common genes and DNA. Recorded for this sample are around 570,000 distinct CDR3 sequences; less than 10% of them occurred a single time. The ten largest make up 10% to 15% of the sample. What the research found in general, with its limitations: The authors proposed that each seasonal influenza vaccination may bring in only a limited number of new T cells.

The sample was PBMCs from blood, taken 23 months after vaccination. The rearrangement joined TRBV2 to TRBJ1-2, with no confidently assigned D gene. The source of this sequence is a man aged 50 to 75 who received an inactivated influenza vaccine. Donor details come from another sample of the same person, matched by shared clones. Here the CDR3 is given as CASNEGGPGYGYTF. The nucleotide sequence reads TGTGCCAGCAATGAAGGAGGCCCGGGCTATGGCTACACCTTC.